These T cell receptor beta chains were read from a single sample in a study of blood T cell repertoires in COVID-19. Produced via immunoSEQ multiplex PCR; TCRdb's table is partial and in-frame only. Altogether fewer than 300,000 clones are present, about 89% being singletons, with the ten largest covering around 10%. Source material: peripheral blood. The receptors stem from a man aged 35-49 years who had recovered from COVID-19. Each CDR3 is given with its conserved first and last residue. The D gene is left open where the match is weak. Clone size, where shown, is once, few, many, or a class for clones that have expanded.

j_call: TRBJ1-2
clone_size: -
v_call: TRBV6-6
d_call: TRBD1
cdr3_nt: TGTGCCAGCAGTCCATCAAGACAGGGGTCGTATGGCTACACCTTC
cdr3_aa: CASSPSRQGSYGYTF

j_call: TRBJ1-5
clone_size: -
v_call: TRBV27
d_call: -
cdr3_nt: TGTGCCAGCAGTTTATCGGCGGGGGCAGGGGCCAATCAGCCCCAGCATTTT
cdr3_aa: CASSLSAGAGANQPQHF

j_call: TRBJ2-3
clone_size: -
v_call: TRBV15
d_call: -
cdr3_nt: TGTGCCACCAGCAGTGTTCGCGGCAGCTACAGCACAGATACGCAGTATTTT
cdr3_aa: CATSSVRGSYSTDTQYF

j_call: TRBJ1-5
clone_size: -
v_call: TRBV12-1
d_call: -
cdr3_nt: TGTGCCAGCAGCTTTGAAGAGGGGGTTCATCAGCCCCAGCATTTT
cdr3_aa: CASSFEEGVHQPQHF

j_call: TRBJ2-7
clone_size: -
v_call: TRBV2
d_call: -
cdr3_nt: TGTGCCAGCAGTGGCGGCAGGGGCTACGAGCAGTACTTC
cdr3_aa: CASSGGRGYEQYF

j_call: TRBJ2-3
clone_size: -
v_call: TRBV19
d_call: TRBD2
cdr3_nt: TGTGCCAGTAGGGTTCGAGCGGGGGGGCCGGGATTTAGCACAGATACGCAGTATTTT
cdr3_aa: CASRVRAGGPGFSTDTQYF

j_call: TRBJ2-7
clone_size: -
v_call: TRBV19
d_call: TRBD1
cdr3_nt: TGTGCCAGTAGTATAGTCCTTCGAGGACAGGGGGCTTACGAGCAGTACTTC
cdr3_aa: CASSIVLRGQGAYEQYF

j_call: TRBJ1-2
clone_size: few
v_call: TRBV13
d_call: -
cdr3_nt: TGTGCCAGCAGCTTATCTTCCCCGGATACAGGGTTTATAGGCTATGGCTACACCTTC
cdr3_aa: CASSLSSPDTGFIGYGYTF

j_call: TRBJ2-3
clone_size: -
v_call: TRBV6-1
d_call: -
cdr3_nt: TGTGCCAGCAGTGAAAGTCTGCAGGGCCCAGATACGCAGTATTTT
cdr3_aa: CASSESLQGPDTQYF

j_call: TRBJ2-7
clone_size: -
v_call: TRBV5-1
d_call: -
cdr3_nt: TGCGCCAGCAAACTTACAGGTTCCGAGGTTGGAGAGCAGTACTTC
cdr3_aa: CASKLTGSEVGEQYF

j_call: TRBJ2-3
clone_size: -
v_call: TRBV9
d_call: TRBD2
cdr3_nt: TGTGCCAGCAGCGTAGTGGGGGGGACAGATACGCAGTATTTT
cdr3_aa: CASSVVGGTDTQYF

j_call: TRBJ2-3
clone_size: -
v_call: TRBV10-1
d_call: TRBD1
cdr3_nt: TGCGCCAGCCCCATAGGGGGCCGGAGCACAGATACGCAGTATTTT
cdr3_aa: CASPIGGRSTDTQYF

j_call: TRBJ1-1
clone_size: -
v_call: TRBV28
d_call: TRBD1
cdr3_nt: TGTGCCAGCAGCCCGAGACAGGGGACTGAAGCTTTCTTT
cdr3_aa: CASSPRQGTEAFF

j_call: TRBJ2-1
clone_size: -
v_call: TRBV4-3
d_call: TRBD2
cdr3_nt: TGCGCCAGCAGCCAAGATCCAGCGGGGGTCTCCTACAATGAGCAGTTCTTC
cdr3_aa: CASSQDPAGVSYNEQFF

j_call: TRBJ1-4
clone_size: once
v_call: TRBV7-9
d_call: TRBD1
cdr3_nt: TGTGCCAGCAGCCCGGACAGGGTCGGGGAAAAACTGTTTTTT
cdr3_aa: CASSPDRVGEKLFF

j_call: TRBJ1-2
clone_size: -
v_call: TRBV5-1
d_call: TRBD1
cdr3_nt: TGCGCCAGCAACTCCGAACTGGGACAGGGAAAAGGCTACACCTTC
cdr3_aa: CASNSELGQGKGYTF

j_call: TRBJ2-3
clone_size: -
v_call: TRBV20-1
d_call: TRBD1
cdr3_nt: TGCAGTGCTAGTTATCTCATCACAGGACAGGGAAGTAGGGATACGCAGTATTTT
cdr3_aa: CSASYLITGQGSRDTQYF

j_call: TRBJ2-2
clone_size: -
v_call: TRBV6-2/TRBV6-3
d_call: -
cdr3_nt: TGTGCCAGCAGTTTCTCGGCCAACACCGGGGAGCTGTTTTTT
cdr3_aa: CASSFSANTGELFF

j_call: TRBJ1-1
clone_size: -
v_call: TRBV5-6
d_call: -
cdr3_nt: TGTGCCAGCAGGGGAGACTCTTGGAACACTGAAGCTTTCTTT
cdr3_aa: CASRGDSWNTEAFF

j_call: TRBJ2-2
clone_size: -
v_call: TRBV5-1
d_call: TRBD1
cdr3_nt: TGCGCCAGCAGCTTCAAATTACAGGGGGCCACCGGGGAGCTGTTTTTT
cdr3_aa: CASSFKLQGATGELFF

j_call: TRBJ1-2
clone_size: -
v_call: TRBV3-1/TRBV3-2
d_call: -
cdr3_nt: TGTGCCAGCAGCGACGGACATTTCTATGGCTACACCTTC
cdr3_aa: CASSDGHFYGYTF

j_call: TRBJ2-2
clone_size: once
v_call: TRBV5-4
d_call: -
cdr3_nt: TGTGCCAGCAGCTTGGGAGCAGGGGCCCCCTCGAACACCGGGGAGCTGTTTTTT
cdr3_aa: CASSLGAGAPSNTGELFF

j_call: TRBJ1-4
clone_size: -
v_call: TRBV5-1
d_call: -
cdr3_nt: TGCGCCAGCAGCTTGGGGGTCGGGGGAATTAATGAAAAACTGTTTTTT
cdr3_aa: CASSLGVGGINEKLFF

j_call: TRBJ1-2
clone_size: once
v_call: TRBV7-2
d_call: -
cdr3_nt: TGTGCCAGCAGCTTATCCCCCGGACAGTTCTATGGCTACACCTTC
cdr3_aa: CASSLSPGQFYGYTF

j_call: TRBJ1-5
clone_size: -
v_call: TRBV19
d_call: -
cdr3_nt: TGTGCCAGTACCCCCCGACAATACAATCAGCCCCAGCATTTT
cdr3_aa: CASTPRQYNQPQHF

j_call: TRBJ1-3
clone_size: once
v_call: TRBV7-9
d_call: TRBD1
cdr3_nt: TGTGCCAGCACCCTCGGGACAGCTGGAAACACCATATATTTT
cdr3_aa: CASTLGTAGNTIYF

j_call: TRBJ1-3
clone_size: -
v_call: TRBV4-3
d_call: -
cdr3_nt: TGCGCCAGCAGCCAAGAGCGGGAGACGTGGGACTTTGGAAACACCATATATTTT
cdr3_aa: CASSQERETWDFGNTIYF

j_call: TRBJ1-2
clone_size: -
v_call: TRBV5-1
d_call: TRBD1
cdr3_nt: TGCGCCAGCAGCTGGACTATTCAGGGGGCTGGAGGCTACACCTTC
cdr3_aa: CASSWTIQGAGGYTF

j_call: TRBJ2-7
clone_size: -
v_call: TRBV4-1
d_call: -
cdr3_nt: TGCGCCAGCAGCCTCAGGACAGCGAGCGGGGATACCCCCTACGAGCAGTACTTC
cdr3_aa: CASSLRTASGDTPYEQYF

j_call: TRBJ2-1
clone_size: -
v_call: TRBV3-1/TRBV3-2
d_call: TRBD2
cdr3_nt: TGTGCCAGCAGCCCGGACTTAGCGGGAGAGATGGATGAGCAGTTCTTC
cdr3_aa: CASSPDLAGEMDEQFF

j_call: TRBJ1-1
clone_size: -
v_call: TRBV12-3/TRBV12-4
d_call: TRBD1
cdr3_nt: TGTGCCAGCAGTTCGACAGGGATAACTGAAGCTTTCTTT
cdr3_aa: CASSSTGITEAFF

j_call: TRBJ2-7
clone_size: -
v_call: TRBV25-1
d_call: TRBD1
cdr3_nt: TGTGCCAGCAGCCCGGGACAGGGATCCTACGAGCAGTACTTC
cdr3_aa: CASSPGQGSYEQYF

j_call: TRBJ2-7
clone_size: -
v_call: TRBV5-1
d_call: TRBD2
cdr3_nt: TGCGCCAGCAGCAACGAGGGTAGCGGGAGAGAATTCTACGAGCAGTACTTC
cdr3_aa: CASSNEGSGREFYEQYF